This TCR beta chain was sequenced during a study of shared clonotypes between healthy human individuals. Across the whole study: The cohort had a couple of women and a few men, ages 18 to 49.

Splitting of each subset's genomic DNA was done evenly across several immunoSEQ plates. In the original processing: Quality scores were absent from the junction-only immunoSEQ sequences, so filtering differed. Method: immunoSEQ multiplex PCR; TCRdb's copy keeps in-frame clones and lacks some. V and J calls and clone size are as listed in that table; D and trimming were resolved from the DNA. The sample carries around 500,000 clones, approximately 81% recorded once. V was pared by 5 bases and J by 7 bases, with 20 bases between. The CDR3 spans 14 residues. In germline, CDR1 is SQVTM, CDR2 ANQGSEA. Regarding the study as a whole: In this cohort, only blood was sampled, and tissue repertoires likely differ.

On this clone: The target antigen is unknown.

The V and J genes are TRBV29-1 and TRBJ1-2, with unresolved D. The material sequenced was PBMCs. This receptor was identified in a woman between 40 and 55 years old in good health. Some clones in this sample may be carry-over from other donors' samples. The DNA of the CDR3 is TGCAGCGTTTTAAGATATCCGGTCCTTCTTGGCTACACCTTC. The encoded protein is CSVLRYPVLLGYTF.